The 28 T cell receptor beta chains below were found in one sample sequenced in a study of T-cell reconstitution after alpha-beta-depleted transplantation in children. Researchers prepared the TCRbeta library using unique molecular identifiers, the study reports. TCRdb reprocessed the PCR reads with MiXCR, giving one entry per CDR3 protein. The top ten clones hold roughly 14% of a sample with around 580,000 distinct CDR3 sequences, roughly 24% of them seen once. The material sequenced was PBMCs, mostly from graft donor cells, taken 360 days after TCRalphabeta/CD19-depleted stem cell transplant. The receptors were sampled from a boy less than two years old who had a stem cell transplant for acute myeloid leukemia, so the T cells may come from the graft donor.

This clonotype showed up many times. The rearrangement links TRBV7-9 to TRBJ2-5; 9 bases match TRBD1. The CDR3 is 17 amino acids. CDR1 SEHNR and CDR2 FQNEAQ come from the germline V gene (reference sequence). V lost 3 bases, J lost 1 base, and 9 bases stayed unmatched. As DNA, the CDR3 is TGTGCCAGCAGCTTTCTCCGGGACAGGGTACTCCAAGAGACCCAGTACTTC. It yields the protein CASSFLRDRVLQETQYF.

This clonotype showed up many times. V usage is TRBV11-3 and J usage is TRBJ2-2; perhaps D is TRBD1 or TRBD2 (6 bases each). V was trimmed by 1 base and J by 4 bases, leaving 19 bases between them. Germline CDR1 reads SGHNT; CDR2 reads YENEEA. The CDR3 is 18 residues long. The CDR3 bases are TGTGCCAGCAGCTTAGTTTGGGTCGGGGGCCGGATCACCGGGGAGCTGTTTTTT. Amino acid sequence: CASSLVWVGGRITGELFF.

This clonotype was observed at least ten times. J is TRBJ1-2 and V is TRBV12-3 or TRBV12-4, with D maybe TRBD1 (5 bases). Trimming took off 3 bases at V and 8 bases at J, with 16 bases between the two ends. This CDR3 contains 14 residues. CDR3 DNA sequence: TGTGCCAGCAGTTTGGGAGCAGGGTCGTCGGGCTACACCTTC. Amino acid sequence: CASSLGAGSSGYTF.

The chain couples TRBV5-1 to TRBJ2-1; 7 bases map to TRBD1. Germline V gene lookup returns CDR1 SGHRS and CDR2 YFSETQ. The length of the CDR3 is 15 residues. Losses at the gene ends were 4 bases for V and 0 bases for J; bases not matched to a gene: 4. The CDR3 nucleotides read TGCGCCAGCAGCGTGGGACAGAGCTCCTACAATGAGCAGTTCTTC. This sequence encodes CASSVGQSSYNEQFF.

There are a few counts of this clonotype. The V call is TRBV15, the J call TRBJ1-5; D uncertain. Germline V CDR1 and CDR2: LNHNV, YYDKDF (reference sequence). V lost 3 bases and J lost 5, with 5 bases in between. The length of the CDR3 is 12 residues. CDR3 amino acids: CATSSLDQPQHF. The DNA for the CDR3 is TGTGCCACCAGCAGCCTAGATCAGCCCCAGCATTTT.

The V gene is TRBV14, the J gene TRBJ2-3, with a possible D match to TRBD1 (5 bases). Germline values: CDR1 SGHDN, CDR2 FVKESK. This CDR3 region has 17 residues. The V end was cut by 0 bases, the J end by 6 bases, with 19 bases between. CDR3 in amino acids: CASSQDLLGAQMDTQYF. The CDR3 DNA reads TGTGCCAGCAGCCAAGATCTCCTAGGGGCGCAAATGGATACGCAGTATTTT.

V is TRBV12-3 or TRBV12-4 and J is TRBJ2-7; 7 nucleotides agree with TRBD2. This CDR3 is 13 amino acids long. V lost 3 bases, J lost 6 bases, and 5 bases stayed unmatched. CDR3 loop: CASSFGRPREQYF. CDR3 DNA: TGTGCCAGCAGTTTCGGGAGGCCCCGCGAGCAGTACTTC.

This clonotype was detected a few times. V and J are TRBV12-3 or TRBV12-4 and TRBJ1-1; possible D gene TRBD1, 5 bases. The CDR3 has 15 residues. V dropped 3 bases and J dropped 5 bases, with 16 bases sitting between them. The CDR3 loop reads CASSLVPGRRTEAFF. The CDR3 DNA sequence: TGTGCCAGCAGTTTGGTCCCAGGGCGGAGGACTGAAGCTTTCTTT.

This clonotype was seen just once. The chain carries TRBV4-1 and TRBJ2-3, with D possibly TRBD2 on 6 matching bases. Germline CDR1 reads MGHRA; CDR2 reads YSYEKL. Trimming shortened V by 1 base and J by 5 bases, and 13 bases separated the two germline ends. The CDR3 is 15 residues long. The CDR3 region has the DNA TGCGCCAGCAGCCAAGCTCCTCGGGAGTTAGATACGCAGTATTTT. Its protein product is CASSQAPRELDTQYF.

Of note for this clonotype: Mismatch with germline at one junction end may stem from a read error. This sequence joins TRBV27 and TRBJ2-7, with a possible D match to TRBD2 (5 bases). This CDR3 is built from 14 residues. Germline V gene sequence: CDR1 MNHEY, CDR2 SMNVEV (reference sequence). The DNA of the CDR3 is TGTGCCAGCAGGCAGACTATGAAGGCCTACGAGCGGTACTTC. Translation gives CASRQTMKAYERYF.

This clonotype was seen once. V is TRBV9 and J is TRBJ2-7; weak D call: TRBD1 (5 bases). The CDR3 extends over 15 amino acids. Trimming cost V 2 bases and J 2 bases, with 14 bases left between them. The germline gives CDR1 SGDLS, CDR2 YYNGEE. CDR3 residues: CASSVGAQGPYEQYF. The CDR3 DNA reads as TGTGCCAGCAGCGTTGGGGCGCAGGGCCCCTACGAGCAGTACTTC.

The table lists this clonotype with many counts. The rearrangement uses TRBV12-3 or TRBV12-4 and TRBJ2-1; D possibly corresponds to TRBD2 (5 bases). V was trimmed by 6 bases and J by 14 bases, leaving 17 bases between them. CDR3 length: 12 residues. In nucleotides, the CDR3 is TGTGCCAGCAGACATGGGAGCGCGGGTGAGTTCTTC. Residues: CASRHGSAGEFF.

The sample holds a few counts of this clonotype. The gene calls are TRBV20-1 and TRBJ2-3; D is unclear. This CDR3 region has 12 residues. Trimming removed 5 bases from V and 3 bases from J, with 9 bases in between. Per the germline V gene, CDR1 is DFQATT and CDR2 is SNEGSKA (reference sequence). CDR3 sequence reads: CSAPRETDTQYF. The CDR3 region has the DNA TGCAGTGCTCCACGCGAAACAGATACGCAGTATTTT.

This clonotype was observed at least ten times. The chain combines TRBV20-1 with TRBJ1-6; D perhaps matches TRBD1 (5 bases). The CDR3 has 18 amino acids. Germline CDR1 DFQATT, CDR2 SNEGSKA (reference sequence). The germline V and J ends were trimmed by 0 bases and 0 bases, with 15 bases remaining between them. DNA for the CDR3: TGCAGTGCTAGAGATAGCGGGGCTTCCAGCTCCTATAATTCACCCCTCCACTTT. Translation: CSARDSGASSSYNSPLHF.

In this sample, this clonotype turned up many times. The V call is TRBV6-2 or TRBV6-3, the J call TRBJ2-3, with D unclear. CDR1 is MNHEY and CDR2 is SVGEGT in the germline V gene. V was pared by 6 bases and J by 0 bases, with 7 bases between. The CDR3 has 13 amino acids. DNA of the CDR3: TGTGCCAGCAGCCGACAAAGCACAGATACGCAGTATTTT. This encodes CASSRQSTDTQYF.

J is TRBJ1-5 and V is TRBV11-3; D might be TRBD1 (5 bases). The CDR3 runs 15 residues. Germline V gene data show CDR1 as SGHNT and CDR2 as YENEEA. Trimming shortened V by 5 bases and J by 0 bases, and 11 bases separated the two germline ends. CDR3 region: CASSPDRHSNQPQHF. The CDR3 DNA reads TGTGCCAGCAGCCCCGACAGACATAGCAATCAGCCCCAGCATTTT.

CDR3 DNA: TGTGCCAGCAGCGTACGAACAGGGAACGTGATCCAAGAGACCCAGTACTTC. It codes for CASSVRTGNVIQETQYF. V and J are TRBV9 and TRBJ2-5; tentative D call: TRBD1 (6 bases). Between the trimmed V and J ends, which lost 1 base and 1 base, there was a span of 17 bases. Per the germline V gene, CDR1 is SGDLS and CDR2 is YYNGEE. The CDR3 sequence is 17 residues long.

This clonotype was seen more than once but under ten times. V is TRBV7-2 and J is TRBJ1-1; D perhaps matches TRBD1 (6 bases). V lost 2 bases and J lost 4, with 11 bases in between. The CDR3 contains 14 residues. The germline gives CDR1 SGHTA, CDR2 FQGNSA. CDR3 nucleotide sequence: TGTGCCAGCAGCTTAACGCAGGGGATCACTGAAGCTTTCTTT. It yields the protein CASSLTQGITEAFF. The full variable domain, rest sourced from reference TRBV7-2 and TRBJ1-1, is GAGVSQSPSNKVTEKGKDVELRCDPISGHTALYWYRQSLGQGLEFLIYFQGNSAPDKSGLPSDRFSAERTGGSVSTLTIQRTQQEDSAVYLCASSLTQGITEAFFGQGTRLTVV.

The chain joins TRBV7-8 to TRBJ1-4; no firm D call. Trimming removed 4 bases from V and 5 bases from J, with 20 bases in between. CDR1 is SGHVS and CDR2 is FQNEAQ in the germline V gene. The CDR3 is made up of 17 amino acids. CDR3: CASSSYEQRRVNEKLFF. As DNA, the CDR3 is TGTGCCAGCAGCTCCTACGAACAGAGGAGGGTGAATGAAAAACTGTTTTTT. Using reference TRBV7-8 and TRBJ1-4 for the parts outside the CDR3, the full variable domain is GAGVSQSPRYKVAKRGQDVALRCDPISGHVSLFWYQQALGQGPEFLTYFQNEAQLDKSGLPSDRFFAERPEGSVSTLKIQRTQQEDSAVYLCASSSYEQRRVNEKLFFGSGTQLSVL.

This clonotype has just a few counts. V is TRBV12-3 or TRBV12-4 and J is TRBJ1-1, with 9 bases aligning to TRBD1. V was clipped by 6 bases and J by 1 base; unmatched bases: 6. The CDR3 extends over 15 amino acids. The CDR3 loop is CASSRGGQGNTEAFF. The CDR3 DNA reads TGTGCCAGCAGCCGGGGGGGACAGGGGAACACTGAAGCTTTCTTT.

This clonotype was picked up many times. This sequence joins TRBV20-1 and TRBJ2-7, with TRBD1 matching 8 bases. J gave up 2 bases and V 6 bases, and 9 bases lay outside the gene matches. Per germline, CDR1 DFQATT and CDR2 SNEGSKA (reference sequence). The CDR3 contains 14 residues. CDR3 protein: CSAIKWTGPYEQYV. In nucleotides, the CDR3 is TGCAGTGCCATTAAATGGACAGGGCCCTACGAGCAGTACGTC.

This clonotype was seen many times. The chain couples TRBV5-6 to TRBJ1-4, with D uncertain. Trimming took 5 bases from V and 0 from J, leaving 11 bases between them. This CDR3 has 15 residues. Germline V lookup: CDR1 SGHDT, CDR2 YYEEEE. CDR3 residues: CASSNLGSTNEKLFF. For the CDR3, the DNA is TGTGCCAGCAGTAACCTGGGGTCAACTAATGAAAAACTGTTTTTT.

Many counts were recorded for this clonotype. This chain joins TRBV11-3 and TRBJ2-1, with TRBD1 matching 9 bases. The CDR3 runs to 17 residues. V shed 3 bases, J shed 5 bases, and the junction held 11 bases outside the gene matches. Looked up from germline, CDR1 is SGHNT and CDR2 is YENEEA. The CDR3 protein is CASSFPRTGVLDNEQFF. CDR3 nucleotides: TGTGCCAGCAGCTTCCCTCGGACAGGGGTTTTGGACAATGAGCAGTTCTTC. The variable domain in full, completed from reference TRBV11-3 and TRBJ2-1, reads EAGVVQSPRYKIIEKKQPVAFWCNPISGHNTLYWYLQNLGQGPELLIRYENEEAVDDSQLPKDRFSAERLKGVDSTLKIQPAELGDSAVYLCASSFPRTGVLDNEQFFGPGTRLTVL.

The V and J genes are TRBV20-1 and TRBJ1-1; possible D gene TRBD1, 5 bases. The CDR3 has 10 amino acids. The germline V gene has CDR1 DFQATT and CDR2 SNEGSKA (reference sequence). Deletions cut 6 bases from V and 10 bases from J, with 12 bases between. The CDR3 DNA reads TGCAGTGCCGGTAGACAGAGAGCTTTCTTT. This translates into CSAGRQRAFF.

The CDR3 DNA sequence: TGCAGCGTGGACGGACTGTCCACTGAAGCTTTCTTT. Translated, it gives CSVDGLSTEAFF. The chain joins TRBV29-1 to TRBJ1-1; D is unclear. From germline, CDR1 is SQVTM and CDR2 ANQGSEA. V shed 6 bases and J shed 4 bases, with 12 bases lying between them. This CDR3 comprises 12 residues.

This clonotype has more than one count but fewer than ten. V is TRBV7-9 and J is TRBJ1-1; 8 bases align to TRBD1. J gave up 8 bases and V 5 bases, and 4 bases lay outside the gene matches. Germline CDR1 is SEHNR and CDR2 is FQNEAQ (reference sequence). This CDR3 has 12 residues. CDR3 nucleotides: TGTGCCAGCAGCCGACGGACAGGGGAAGCTTTCTTT. Its translation is CASSRRTGEAFF.

The J gene is TRBJ2-5, the V gene TRBV4-3; D ambiguous. Germline V CDR1 and CDR2: LGHNA, YSLEER. CDR3 size: 14 residues. Trimming removed 0 bases from V and 5 bases from J, with 10 bases in between. CDR3 amino acids: CASSQDLQAETQYF. In DNA, the CDR3 is TGCGCCAGCAGCCAAGATTTGCAGGCTGAGACCCAGTACTTC.

This sequence joins TRBV4-1 and TRBJ2-4; the D call may be TRBD1 or TRBD2 (5 bases each). V shed 0 bases and J shed 8 bases, with 20 bases lying between them. The CDR3 runs to 17 residues. Germline CDR1 and CDR2: MGHRA and YSYEKL. The CDR3 DNA sequence: TGCGCCAGCAGCCAAGACTATTGGGACGCCGGAGGTGACATTCAGTACTTC. Encoded protein: CASSQDYWDAGGDIQYF.